The 23 T cell receptor beta chains in this list originate from one sample, sequenced in a study of shared clonotypes between healthy human individuals (dated by TCRdb to 2018 to 2021). To prepare the library, the immunoSEQ multiplex PCR assay was applied. This immuneACCESS table, as held by TCRdb, lists in-frame sequences with V and J called but not all clones. Of the missing ones, under half trace to an unresolved V gene in checked studies; the others have no known cause. The sample has 1.5 million to 1.9 million clones on record, approximately 98% of them singletons. 0.4% to 0.55% of the sample goes to the ten largest clones. The sample was naive CD4+ T cells sorted from blood. The sample's cell subset or site label is to be understood as: CD45RA+ positively selected. The receptors were gathered from a man aged 25-45 years in good health.

The rearrangement links TRBV7-9 to TRBJ1-2; D gene ambiguous. Trimming cost V 1 base and J 8 bases, with 14 bases left between them. CDR3 size: 14 residues. Germline V lookup: CDR1 SEHNR, CDR2 FQNEAQ (reference sequence). This CDR3 is CASSLVAGDNGYTF. CDR3 sequence (DNA): TGTGCCAGCAGCTTAGTTGCGGGCGACAACGGCTACACCTTC.

The genes are TRBV7-9 and TRBJ1-3; possible D gene TRBD1, 5 bases. The CDR3 has 16 amino acids. The V end lost 1 base, the J end lost 4 bases, and 14 bases lay between the germline ends. Germline V gene data show CDR1 as SEHNR and CDR2 as FQNEAQ (reference sequence). The CDR3 nucleotides are TGTGCCAGCAGCTTAGAACGGCAGGGTTACGGAAACACCATATATTTT. This translates into CASSLERQGYGNTIYF.

This sequence joins TRBV6-6 and TRBJ2-2; D not resolved. The germline V gene has CDR1 MNHNY and CDR2 SVGAGI (reference sequence). With 0 bases removed from V and 0 bases from J, the gap between germline ends came to 8 bases. This CDR3 region has 16 residues. Here the CDR3 DNA reads TGTGCCAGCAGTTACTCAGAGGCACCGAACACCGGGGAGCTGTTTTTT. Translated: CASSYSEAPNTGELFF.

The chain carries TRBV5-1 and TRBJ2-1; 9 bases agree with TRBD2. J gave up 4 bases and V 5 bases, and 7 bases lay outside the gene matches. CDR1 is SGHRS and CDR2 is YFSETQ in the germline V gene. There are 15 residues in the CDR3. This CDR3 reads CASRSTSGSYNEQFF. The CDR3 region has the DNA TGCGCCAGCAGATCTACTAGCGGGTCGTACAATGAGCAGTTCTTC.

The rearrangement links TRBV2 to TRBJ2-7; TRBD2 is a possible D gene (5 bases). Germline V gives CDR1 SNHLY, CDR2 FYNNEI. This CDR3 region has 15 residues. V was shortened by 0 bases and J by 2 bases, with 11 bases between the two germline ends. CDR3 in amino acids: CASSEARHGTYEQYF. The DNA for the CDR3 is TGTGCCAGCAGTGAAGCAAGGCACGGGACCTACGAGCAGTACTTC.

The chain combines TRBV7-2 with TRBJ2-2; 9 nucleotides align to TRBD2. This CDR3 comprises 16 residues. CDR1 is SGHTA, CDR2 FQGNSA, per germline. The J segment lost 8 bases and the V segment lost 0 bases, leaving 7 bases of the junction unmatched. This CDR3 reads CASSLAGTSSFGELFF. CDR3 sequence (DNA): TGTGCCAGCAGCTTAGCAGGGACTAGCTCTTTTGGGGAGCTGTTTTTT.

The chain couples TRBV19 to TRBJ1-1; tentative D call: TRBD1 (6 bases). The CDR3 loop spans 14 amino acids. V gave up 5 bases and J gave up 5 bases, with 15 bases separating them. Per the germline V gene, CDR1 is LNHDA and CDR2 is SQIVND (reference sequence). In DNA form, the CDR3 reads TGTGCCAGTAGTTCTCCAGGGGATAGGACTGAAGCTTTCTTT. This translates into CASSSPGDRTEAFF.

V gene TRBV9 combines with J gene TRBJ2-6; D possibly corresponds to TRBD1 (6 bases). CDR1 and CDR2 from the germline V gene are SGDLS and YYNGEE. Trimming removed 4 bases at V and 4 bases at J, with 12 bases between. This CDR3 contains 15 residues. This chain's CDR3 is CASSRTGTGANVLTF. The CDR3 nucleotides are TGTGCCAGCAGCCGCACAGGGACAGGGGCCAACGTCCTGACTTTC. Combining the CDR3 with reference TRBV9 and TRBJ2-6 gives the whole variable domain DSGVTQTPKHLITATGQRVTLRCSPRSGDLSVYWYQQSLDQGLQFLIQYYNGEERAKGNILERFSAQQFPDLHSELNLSSLELGDSALYFCASSRTGTGANVLTFGAGSRLTVL.

This rearrangement joins TRBV9 to TRBJ1-1; D remains unclear. Per the germline V gene, CDR1 is SGDLS and CDR2 is YYNGEE. This CDR3 comprises 13 residues. Trimming took off 2 bases at V and 1 base at J, with 6 bases between the two ends. CDR3 loop: CASSVNSNTEAFF. CDR3 DNA sequence: TGTGCCAGCAGCGTGAACTCGAACACTGAAGCTTTCTTT.

To note about this clone: A read error may produce the germline difference seen at one junction end. J is TRBJ1-1 and V is TRBV29-1; no definite D call. This CDR3 has 12 residues. From germline, CDR1 is SQVTM and CDR2 ANQGSEA. The CDR3 coding sequence is TGCAGCGTTGCCGGCATGAAGACTGAAGCTTTCTTT. Encoded protein: CSVAGMKTEAFF.

The chain joins TRBV7-2 to TRBJ2-5; no definite D call. The V and J ends lost 1 base and 5 bases respectively, with 20 bases between them. The CDR3 has 17 residues. Germline-derived CDR1 and CDR2 are SGHTA and FQGNSA. CDR3 sequence (DNA): TGTGCCAGCAGCTTAGGGCGGAGAGCAGCGCCAGAGGAGACCCAGTACTTC. Its translation is CASSLGRRAAPEETQYF.

This chain connects TRBV7-2 to TRBJ1-3; D is undetermined. V shed 2 bases and J shed 5 bases, with 10 bases lying between them. The germline CDR1 and CDR2 sequences are SGHTA and FQGNSA. The CDR3 totals 14 residues. The CDR3 DNA is TGTGCCAGCAGCTTATCCGGGAGGCGAAACACCATATATTTT. It yields the protein CASSLSGRRNTIYF.

The chain employs TRBV2 and TRBJ2-7; D gene unclear. The germline CDR1 and CDR2 sequences are SNHLY and FYNNEI. V gave up 0 bases and J gave up 3 bases, with 18 bases separating them. The CDR3 length is 17 residues. The DNA of the CDR3 is TGTGCCAGCAGTGAAGCGCTTCTGGCAGAACCGAACTACGAGCAGTACTTC. Encoded protein: CASSEALLAEPNYEQYF.

This clone was found once. The chain joins TRBV19 to TRBJ2-7; no clear D. The V end was cut by 3 bases, the J end by 1 base, with 10 bases between. Germline CDR1 LNHDA, CDR2 SQIVND (reference sequence). This CDR3 contains 14 residues. DNA of the CDR3: TGTGCCAGTAGTATGGCGGCGTCGTCCTACGAGCAGTACTTC. Its translation: CASSMAASSYEQYF.

V gene TRBV23-1 combines with J gene TRBJ2-1; no clear D. TRBV23-1 is an ORF for which the function is uncertain. This CDR3 region has 16 residues. V gave up 3 bases and J gave up 8 bases, with 20 bases separating them. The CDR3 bases are TGCGCCAGCAGTCAGCCAGCAGCTAGTTTTCAGGATGAGCAGTTCTTC. Translation: CASSQPAASFQDEQFF.

The rearrangement joins TRBV5-1 to TRBJ2-1; D may be TRBD1 or TRBD2 (5 bases each). Per the germline V gene, CDR1 is SGHRS and CDR2 is YFSETQ. V dropped 4 bases and J dropped 5 bases, with 13 bases sitting between them. The CDR3 extends over 14 amino acids. In nucleotides, the CDR3 is TGCGCCAGCAGCCGGGACCCCGGGAACAATGAGCAGTTCTTC. Translated: CASSRDPGNNEQFF.

This clone was counted a few times. The sample has other DNA sequences that encode this CDR3 too. The chain links TRBV29-1 to TRBJ2-7, with D unclear. Trimming removed 4 bases from V and 0 bases from J, with 4 bases in between. The CDR3 runs 11 residues. CDR1 is SQVTM, CDR2 ANQGSEA, per germline. CDR3: CSVGSSYEQYF. The CDR3 region has the DNA TGCAGCGTTGGTTCCTCCTACGAGCAGTACTTC.

This chain connects TRBV28 to TRBJ2-5; tentative D call: TRBD1 (6 bases). Per the germline V gene, CDR1 is MDHEN and CDR2 is SYDVKM. V lost 3 bases to trimming and J lost 5 bases, with 13 bases between them. This CDR3 region has 14 residues. The CDR3 is CASSLLTGRETQYF. CDR3 nucleotides: TGTGCCAGCAGTTTGTTGACAGGCCGGGAGACCCAGTACTTC.

This rearrangement joins TRBV4-3 to TRBJ2-7, with 16 bases fitting TRBD2. This CDR3 comprises 18 residues. Germline V lookup: CDR1 LGHNA, CDR2 YSLEER. V was clipped by 1 base and J by 2 bases; unmatched bases: 5. The chain's CDR3 is CASSQAEGTSGRAYEQYF. The CDR3 coding sequence is TGCGCCAGCAGCCAAGCAGAGGGGACTAGCGGGAGGGCCTACGAGCAGTACTTC.

This chain links TRBV6-6 with TRBJ2-7; 7 nucleotides align to TRBD1. Per germline, CDR1 MNHNY and CDR2 SVGAGI (reference sequence). This CDR3 spans 12 amino acids. Trimming at V came to 9 bases and at J to 0 bases, leaving 2 bases not matched to a gene. The CDR3 DNA reads as TGTGCCAGTGGGACAGTCTCCTACGAGCAGTACTTC. This codes for CASGTVSYEQYF.

This rearrangement joins TRBV9 to TRBJ1-3; D call uncertain. The CDR3 runs to 14 residues. CDR1 is SGDLS and CDR2 is YYNGEE in the germline V gene. Trimming left V 1 base short and J 2 bases short, with 7 bases between. The CDR3 sequence is CASSVFDAGNTIYF. The DNA of the CDR3 is TGTGCCAGCAGCGTATTTGACGCTGGAAACACCATATATTTT.

This chain connects TRBV14 to TRBJ2-5; TRBD2 is a possible D gene (6 bases). V lost 3 bases and J 1 base, leaving 18 bases between the germline ends. CDR3 length: 17 amino acids. Germline V gene sequence: CDR1 SGHDN, CDR2 FVKESK. The CDR3 protein is CASSHIFVEGRQETQYF. The CDR3 nucleotides read TGTGCCAGCAGCCACATATTCGTGGAGGGCCGCCAAGAGACCCAGTACTTC.

V is TRBV25-1 and J is TRBJ2-2, with 10 bases lining up with TRBD1. This CDR3 is 14 amino acids long. Trimming cost V 6 bases and J 7 bases; bases outside gene matches: 5. CDR1 is MGHDK and CDR2 is SYGVNS in the germline V gene. Here the CDR3 reads CASRGQGMGGELFF. CDR3 sequence (DNA): TGTGCCAGCAGGGGACAGGGGATGGGCGGGGAGCTGTTTTTT.